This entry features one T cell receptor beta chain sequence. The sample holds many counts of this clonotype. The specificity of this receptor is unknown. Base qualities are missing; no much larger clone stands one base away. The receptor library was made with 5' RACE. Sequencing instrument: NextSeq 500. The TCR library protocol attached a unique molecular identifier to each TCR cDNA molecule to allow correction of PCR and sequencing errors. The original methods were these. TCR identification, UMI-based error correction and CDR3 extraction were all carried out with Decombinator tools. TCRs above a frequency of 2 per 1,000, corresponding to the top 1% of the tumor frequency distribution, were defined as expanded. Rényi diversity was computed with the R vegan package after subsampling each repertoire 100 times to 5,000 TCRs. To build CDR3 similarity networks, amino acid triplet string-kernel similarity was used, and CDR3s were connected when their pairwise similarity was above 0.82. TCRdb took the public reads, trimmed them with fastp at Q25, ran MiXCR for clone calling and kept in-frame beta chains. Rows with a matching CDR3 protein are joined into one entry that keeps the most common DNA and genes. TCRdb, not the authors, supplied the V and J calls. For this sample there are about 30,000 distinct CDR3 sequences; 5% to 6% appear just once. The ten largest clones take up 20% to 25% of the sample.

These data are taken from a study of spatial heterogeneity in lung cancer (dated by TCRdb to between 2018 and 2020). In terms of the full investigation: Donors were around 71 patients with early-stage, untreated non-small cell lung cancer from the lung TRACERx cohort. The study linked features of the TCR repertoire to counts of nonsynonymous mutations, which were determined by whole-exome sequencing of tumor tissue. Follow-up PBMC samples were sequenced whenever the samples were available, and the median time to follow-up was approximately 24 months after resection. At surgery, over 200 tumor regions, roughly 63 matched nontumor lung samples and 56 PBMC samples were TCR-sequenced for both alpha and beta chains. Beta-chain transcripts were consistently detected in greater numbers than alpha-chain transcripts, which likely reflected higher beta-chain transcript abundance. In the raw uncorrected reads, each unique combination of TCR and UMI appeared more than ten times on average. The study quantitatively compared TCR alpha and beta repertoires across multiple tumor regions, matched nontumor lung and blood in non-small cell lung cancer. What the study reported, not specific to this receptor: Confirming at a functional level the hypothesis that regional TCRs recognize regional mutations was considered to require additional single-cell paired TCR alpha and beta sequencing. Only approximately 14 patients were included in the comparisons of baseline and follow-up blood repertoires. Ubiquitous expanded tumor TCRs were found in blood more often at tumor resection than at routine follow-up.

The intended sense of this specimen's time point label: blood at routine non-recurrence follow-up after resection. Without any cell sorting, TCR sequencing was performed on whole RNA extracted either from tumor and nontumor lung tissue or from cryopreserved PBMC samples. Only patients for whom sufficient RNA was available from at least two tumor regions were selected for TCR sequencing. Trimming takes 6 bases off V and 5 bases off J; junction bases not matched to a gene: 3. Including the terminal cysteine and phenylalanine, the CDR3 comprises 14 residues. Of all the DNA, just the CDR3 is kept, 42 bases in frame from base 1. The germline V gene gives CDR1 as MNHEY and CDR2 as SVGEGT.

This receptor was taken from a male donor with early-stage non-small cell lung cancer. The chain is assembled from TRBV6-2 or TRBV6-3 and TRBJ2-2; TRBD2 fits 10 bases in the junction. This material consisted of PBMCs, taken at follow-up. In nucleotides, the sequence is TGTGCCAGCAGCCAGACTAGCGGGACCGGGGAGCTGTTTTTT. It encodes CASSQTSGTGELFF.